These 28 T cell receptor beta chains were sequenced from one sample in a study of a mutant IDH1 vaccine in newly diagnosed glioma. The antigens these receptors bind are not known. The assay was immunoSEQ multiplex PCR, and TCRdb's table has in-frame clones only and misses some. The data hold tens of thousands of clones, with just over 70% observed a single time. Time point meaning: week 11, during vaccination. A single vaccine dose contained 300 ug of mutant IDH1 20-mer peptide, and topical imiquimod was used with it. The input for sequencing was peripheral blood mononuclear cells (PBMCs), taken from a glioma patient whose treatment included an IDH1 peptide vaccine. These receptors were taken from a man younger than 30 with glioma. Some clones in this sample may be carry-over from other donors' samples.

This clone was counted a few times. DNA for the CDR3: TGTGCCAGCAGTGCGTCCTTTACAGGGGCGAGGAACGAGCAGTACTTC. Protein: CASSASFTGARNEQYF. V and J are TRBV28 and TRBJ2-7, with 7 bases identical to TRBD1. The V segment lost 5 bases and the J segment 5 bases; nucleotides outside the gene matches: 15. The CDR3 spans 16 residues. Germline CDR1 is MDHEN and CDR2 is SYDVKM.

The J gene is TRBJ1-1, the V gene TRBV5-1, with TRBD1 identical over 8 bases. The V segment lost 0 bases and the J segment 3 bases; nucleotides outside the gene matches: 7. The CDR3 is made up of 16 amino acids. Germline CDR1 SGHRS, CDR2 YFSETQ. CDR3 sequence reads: CASSLDRGNAYTEAFF. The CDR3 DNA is TGCGCCAGCAGCTTGGACAGGGGGAATGCCTACACTGAAGCTTTCTTT.

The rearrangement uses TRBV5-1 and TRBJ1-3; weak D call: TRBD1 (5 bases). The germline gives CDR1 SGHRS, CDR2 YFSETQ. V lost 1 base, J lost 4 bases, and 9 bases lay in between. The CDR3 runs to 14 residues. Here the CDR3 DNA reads TGCGCCAGCAGCTTGTGGGGGTCGGGAAACACCATATATTTT. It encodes CASSLWGSGNTIYF.

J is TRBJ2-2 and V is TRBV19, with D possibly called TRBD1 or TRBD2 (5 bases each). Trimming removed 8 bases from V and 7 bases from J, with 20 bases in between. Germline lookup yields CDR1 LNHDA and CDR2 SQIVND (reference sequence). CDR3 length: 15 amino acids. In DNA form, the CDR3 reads TGTGCCAGTGGGGTCTCGGGGCTTGAGTACGGGGAGCTGTTTTTT. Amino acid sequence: CASGVSGLEYGELFF.

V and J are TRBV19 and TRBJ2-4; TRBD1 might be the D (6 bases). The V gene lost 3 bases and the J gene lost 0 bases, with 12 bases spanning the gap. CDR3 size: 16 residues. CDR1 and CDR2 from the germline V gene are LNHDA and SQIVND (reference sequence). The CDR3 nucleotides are TGTGCCAGTAGTATCAAAGACAGGCTAGCCAAAAACATTCAGTACTTC. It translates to CASSIKDRLAKNIQYF.

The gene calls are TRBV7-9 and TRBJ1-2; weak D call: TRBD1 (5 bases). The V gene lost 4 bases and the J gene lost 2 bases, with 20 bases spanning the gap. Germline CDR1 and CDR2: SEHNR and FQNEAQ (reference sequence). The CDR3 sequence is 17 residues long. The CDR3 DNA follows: TGTGCCAGCAGCTCCCTAAGGGGAGGACCGGGGAACTATGGCTACACCTTC. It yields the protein CASSSLRGGPGNYGYTF.

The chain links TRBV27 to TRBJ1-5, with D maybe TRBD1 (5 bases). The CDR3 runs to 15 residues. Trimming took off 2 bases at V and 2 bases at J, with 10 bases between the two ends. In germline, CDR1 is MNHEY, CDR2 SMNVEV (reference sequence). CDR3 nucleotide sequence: TGTGCCAGCAGTTTAGCCAAGACAGGCAATCAGCCCCAGCATTTT. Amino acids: CASSLAKTGNQPQHF.

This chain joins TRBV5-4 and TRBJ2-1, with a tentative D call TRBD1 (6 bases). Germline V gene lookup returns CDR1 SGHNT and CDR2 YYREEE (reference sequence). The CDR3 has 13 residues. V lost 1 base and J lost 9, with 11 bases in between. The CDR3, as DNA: TGTGCCAGCAGCTTGCCAGCCAGGGGTGAGCAGTTCTTC. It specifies CASSLPARGEQFF.

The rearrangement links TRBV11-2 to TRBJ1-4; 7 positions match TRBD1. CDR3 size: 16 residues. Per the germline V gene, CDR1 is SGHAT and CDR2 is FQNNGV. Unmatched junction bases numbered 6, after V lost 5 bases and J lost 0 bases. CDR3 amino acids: CASSHQGGPTNEKLFF. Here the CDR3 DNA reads TGTGCCAGCAGCCATCAGGGGGGGCCAACTAATGAAAAACTGTTTTTT.

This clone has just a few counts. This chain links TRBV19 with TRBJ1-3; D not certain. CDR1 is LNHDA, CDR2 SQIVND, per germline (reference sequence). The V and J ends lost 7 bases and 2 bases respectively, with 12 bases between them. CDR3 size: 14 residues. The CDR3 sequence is CASMEAGTGNTIYF. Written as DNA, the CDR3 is TGTGCCAGTATGGAGGCGGGAACTGGAAACACCATATATTTT. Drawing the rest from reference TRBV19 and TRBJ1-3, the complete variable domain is DGGITQSPKYLFRKEGQNVTLSCEQNLNHDAMYWYRQDPGQGLRLIYYSQIVNDFQKGDIAEGYSVSREKKESFPLTVTSAQKNPTAFYLCASMEAGTGNTIYFGEGSWLTVV.

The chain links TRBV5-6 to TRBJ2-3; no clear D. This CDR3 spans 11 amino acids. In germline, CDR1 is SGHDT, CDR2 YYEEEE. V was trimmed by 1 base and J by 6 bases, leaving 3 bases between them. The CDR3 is CASSLRDTQYF. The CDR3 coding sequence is TGTGCCAGCAGCTTGAGGGATACGCAGTATTTT.

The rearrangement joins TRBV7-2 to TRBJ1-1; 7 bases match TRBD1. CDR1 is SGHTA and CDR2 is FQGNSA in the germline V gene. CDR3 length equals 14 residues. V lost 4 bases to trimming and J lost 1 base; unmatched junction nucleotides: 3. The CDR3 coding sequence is TGTGCCAGCAGCTCTTACAGGGGGAACACTGAAGCTTTCTTT. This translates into CASSSYRGNTEAFF.

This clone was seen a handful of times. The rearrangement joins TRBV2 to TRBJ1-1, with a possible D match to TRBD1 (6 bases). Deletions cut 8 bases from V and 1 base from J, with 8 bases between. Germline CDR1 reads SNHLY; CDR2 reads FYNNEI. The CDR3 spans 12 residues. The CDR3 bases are TGTGCCAGCCGGGACACGAACACTGAAGCTTTCTTT. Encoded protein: CASRDTNTEAFF.

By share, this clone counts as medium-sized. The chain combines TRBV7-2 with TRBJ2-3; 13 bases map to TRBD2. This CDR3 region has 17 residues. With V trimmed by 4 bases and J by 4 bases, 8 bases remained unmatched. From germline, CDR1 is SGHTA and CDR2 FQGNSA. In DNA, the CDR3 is TGTGCCAGCAGCTCGCCACTAGCGGGGGGGCTGGCAGATACGCAGTATTTT. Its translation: CASSSPLAGGLADTQYF.

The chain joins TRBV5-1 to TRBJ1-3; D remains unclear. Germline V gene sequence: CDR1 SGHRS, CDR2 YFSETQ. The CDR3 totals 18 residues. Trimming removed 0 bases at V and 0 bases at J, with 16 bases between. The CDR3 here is CASSLDPSSTVSGNTIYF. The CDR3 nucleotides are TGCGCCAGCAGCTTGGACCCCTCCTCAACGGTCTCTGGAAACACCATATATTTT. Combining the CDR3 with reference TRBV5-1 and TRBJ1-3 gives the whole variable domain KAGVTQTPRYLIKTRGQQVTLSCSPISGHRSVSWYQQTPGQGLQFLFEYFSETQRNKGNFPGRFSGRQFSNSRSEMNVSTLELGDSALYLCASSLDPSSTVSGNTIYFGEGSWLTVV.

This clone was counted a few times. The CDR3 DNA follows: TGTGCCTGGAGCTCCGGGACAGGTCCGGGTGATGGCTACACCTTC. Translating gives CAWSSGTGPGDGYTF. This chain uses TRBV30 with TRBJ1-2; 8 bases map to TRBD1. Trimming took 3 bases from V and 6 from J; bases not matched to a gene: 12. Germline CDR1 reads GTSNPN; CDR2 reads SVGIG (reference sequence). The CDR3 has 15 amino acids.

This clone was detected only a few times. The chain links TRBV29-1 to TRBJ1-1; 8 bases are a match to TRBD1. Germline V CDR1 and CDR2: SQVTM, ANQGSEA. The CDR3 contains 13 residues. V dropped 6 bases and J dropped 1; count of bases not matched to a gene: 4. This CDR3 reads CSVKQGGNTEAFF. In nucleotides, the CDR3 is TGCAGCGTCAAACAGGGGGGGAACACTGAAGCTTTCTTT.

The CDR3 bases are TGTGCCAGCAGCCGCAGGGGCGAAAAAGAGACCCAGTACTTC. Protein product: CASSRRGEKETQYF. V and J are TRBV7-6 and TRBJ2-5; the D gene is possibly TRBD1 (6 bases). CDR3 length equals 14 residues. Germline values: CDR1 SGHVS, CDR2 FNYEAQ. V lost 5 bases, J lost 3 bases, and 13 bases lay in between.

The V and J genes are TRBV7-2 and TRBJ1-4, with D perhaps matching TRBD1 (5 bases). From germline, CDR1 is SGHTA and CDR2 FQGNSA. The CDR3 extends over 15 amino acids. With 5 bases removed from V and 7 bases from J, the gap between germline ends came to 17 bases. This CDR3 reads CASSPYTGGGEKLFF. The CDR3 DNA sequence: TGTGCCAGCAGCCCCTACACCGGGGGTGGTGAAAAACTGTTTTTT.

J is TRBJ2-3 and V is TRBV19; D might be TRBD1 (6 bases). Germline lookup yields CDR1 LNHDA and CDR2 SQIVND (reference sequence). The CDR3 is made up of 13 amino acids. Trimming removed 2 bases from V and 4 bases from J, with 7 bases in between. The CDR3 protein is CASSISGADTQYF. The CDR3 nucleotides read TGTGCCAGTAGTATATCAGGGGCAGATACGCAGTATTTT.

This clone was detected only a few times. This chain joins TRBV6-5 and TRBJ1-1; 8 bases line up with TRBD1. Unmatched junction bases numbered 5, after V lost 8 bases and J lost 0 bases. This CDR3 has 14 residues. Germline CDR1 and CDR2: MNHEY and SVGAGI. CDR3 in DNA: TGTGCCAGCCGCAAGGACAGGGTGAACACTGAAGCTTTCTTT. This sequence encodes CASRKDRVNTEAFF.

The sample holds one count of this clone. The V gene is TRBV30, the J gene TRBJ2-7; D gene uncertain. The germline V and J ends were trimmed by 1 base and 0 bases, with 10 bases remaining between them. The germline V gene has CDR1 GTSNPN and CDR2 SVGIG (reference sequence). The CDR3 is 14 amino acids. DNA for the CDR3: TGTGCCTGGAGTGGCAAGGGCATCTCCTACGAGCAGTACTTC. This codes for CAWSGKGISYEQYF. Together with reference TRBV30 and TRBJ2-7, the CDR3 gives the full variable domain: SQTIHQWPATLVQPVGSPLSLECTVEGTSNPNLYWYRQAAGRGLQLLFYSVGIGQISSEVPQNLSASRPQDRQFILSSKKLLLSDSGFYLCAWSGKGISYEQYFGPGTRLTVT.

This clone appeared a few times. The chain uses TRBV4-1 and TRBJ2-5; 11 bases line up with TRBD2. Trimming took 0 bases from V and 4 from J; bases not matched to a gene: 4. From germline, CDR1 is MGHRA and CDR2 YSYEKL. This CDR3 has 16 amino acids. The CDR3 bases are TGCGCCAGCAGCCAAGAGCTAGCGGGAGGACGAGAGACCCAGTACTTC. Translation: CASSQELAGGRETQYF.

In nucleotides, the CDR3 is TGCGCCAGCAGCCAAGAGGACAGAGATAATGAAAAACTGTTTTTT. Its protein is CASSQEDRDNEKLFF. The rearrangement links TRBV4-1 to TRBJ1-4, with D possibly matching TRBD1 (6 bases). The CDR3 is made up of 15 amino acids. V gave up 0 bases and J gave up 4 bases, with 9 bases separating them. The V gene's germline CDR1 is MGHRA and CDR2 YSYEKL.

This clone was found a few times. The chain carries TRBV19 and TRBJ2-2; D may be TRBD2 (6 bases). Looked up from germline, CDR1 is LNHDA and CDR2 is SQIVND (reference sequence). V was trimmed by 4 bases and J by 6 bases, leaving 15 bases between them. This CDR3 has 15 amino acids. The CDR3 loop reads CASSRLTREAGELFF. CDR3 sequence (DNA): TGTGCCAGTAGTAGGCTTACGAGGGAGGCCGGGGAGCTGTTTTTT.

CDR3: CASSILTGNEQFF. DNA of the CDR3: TGTGCCAGTAGTATCCTGACAGGCAATGAGCAGTTCTTC. This rearrangement joins TRBV19 to TRBJ2-1; possible D gene TRBD1, 6 bases. In germline, CDR1 is LNHDA, CDR2 SQIVND (reference sequence). Between the trimmed V and J ends, which lost 3 bases and 6 bases, there was a span of 9 bases. The CDR3 sequence is 13 residues long. Variable domain in full (rest from reference TRBV19 and TRBJ2-1): DGGITQSPKYLFRKEGQNVTLSCEQNLNHDAMYWYRQDPGQGLRLIYYSQIVNDFQKGDIAEGYSVSREKKESFPLTVTSAQKNPTAFYLCASSILTGNEQFFGPGTRLTVL.

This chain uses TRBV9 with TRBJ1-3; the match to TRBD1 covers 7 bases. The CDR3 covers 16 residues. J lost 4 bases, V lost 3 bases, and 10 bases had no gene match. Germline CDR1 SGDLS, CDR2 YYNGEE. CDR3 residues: CASSEMGRGTGNTIYF. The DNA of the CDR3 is TGTGCCAGCAGCGAGATGGGCAGGGGGACAGGAAACACCATATATTTT.

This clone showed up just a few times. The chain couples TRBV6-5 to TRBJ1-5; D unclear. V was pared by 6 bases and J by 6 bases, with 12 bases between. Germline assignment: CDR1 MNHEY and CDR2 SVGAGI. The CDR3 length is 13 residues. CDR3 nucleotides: TGTGCCAGCAGCCAATTAGGAGGTCAGCCCCAGCATTTT. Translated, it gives CASSQLGGQPQHF.